The text below deals with one T cell receptor beta chain. Its antigen is undetermined. The genes and germline here are from mouse. The observed sequence ends 4 residues before the CDR3 terminus, with the missing tail filled in from the germline J gene. Extracted RNA was reverse transcribed into cDNA, the sequencing template. The protocol was immunoSEQ multiplex PCR, while the TCRdb copy is restricted to in-frame clones and leaves out a portion. There are about 270,000 clones in the sample, none observed a single time. The data belong to a study of CD8+ T cells in alopecia areata. Pooled cutaneous lymph node cells were sorted using CD4, CD8alpha, NKG2D, NKG2ACE and other markers. Broader study findings: Mice showed TCR sharing more clearly than patients did, possibly owing to HLA. Clonality was higher in lesional than normal scalp, especially in alopecia totalis/universalis. Scalp sample data also include resident alphabeta T cells from normal skin.

Germline CDR1 NNHDY, CDR2 SYVADS. Trimming removed 0 bases from V and 0 bases from J, with 5 bases in between. The CDR3 has 14 residues. The chain combines TRBV13-3 with TRBJ2-3, with D hard to call. The sample consisted of CD4+ T cells sorted from a lymph node. The sequence was collected from a C3H/HeJ mouse with alopecia areata. MHC haplotype here: H2-k. The CDR3 here is CASSDEQSAETLYF. The covered CDR3 bases are TGTGCCAGCAGTGATGAACAGAGTGCAGAA.